Listed below are T cell receptor beta chains from one sample, sequenced in a study of shared clonotypes between healthy human individuals. The assay was immunoSEQ multiplex PCR, and TCRdb's table has in-frame clones only and misses some. The sample includes hundreds of thousands of clones, 92% of them seen just once. Sample: naive CD8+ T cells sorted from blood. Every receptor here comes from a young man in good health. The CDR3 runs from the conserved cysteine through the conserved F or W. A D gene is named only where the DNA matches it firmly. A clone size is listed for some rows: how often the clone was seen (once, few, many), or a class if it is expanded.

TRBJ1-1	-	TRBV15	-	TGTGCCACCAGCAGACAGTTAAGACCCGAAAGGAGGACTGAAGCTTTCTTT	CATSRQLRPERRTEAFF
TRBJ2-5	-	TRBV30	-	TGTGCCTGGAGTGCCAATTCGCTCGCGGAGACCCAGTACTTC	CAWSANSLAETQYF
TRBJ2-1	-	TRBV9	-	TGTGCCAGCAGCGCCCCATGGGGTCGTAAAGGGGCCGACAATGAGCAGTTCTTC	CASSAPWGRKGADNEQFF
TRBJ2-1	few	TRBV19	-	TGTGCCAGCGGGACGGGATGGGGGAGACGCAATGAGCAGTTCTTC	CASGTGWGRRNEQFF
TRBJ1-1	-	TRBV4-1	TRBD1	TGCGCCAGCAGCCAAATACAGGGGGCTGGGTTTCTAGGGACTGGAGCTTTCTTT	CASSQIQGAGFLGTGAFF
TRBJ2-1	-	TRBV6-4	TRBD2	TGTGCCAGCAGTTCTCTAGCGGGAGACTACAATGAGCAGTTCTTC	CASSSLAGDYNEQFF
TRBJ2-5	-	TRBV7-8	-	TGTGCCAGCAGCCTGGGGATTCAAGAGACCCAGTACTTC	CASSLGIQETQYF
TRBJ2-7	-	TRBV5-1	-	TGCGCCAGCAGCCTCGGGCTGGGGGACCCCTTCTACGAGCAGTACTTC	CASSLGLGDPFYEQYF
TRBJ2-1	-	TRBV4-1	TRBD1	TGCGCCAGCAGCCAACCCCCGGGACAGGGTGTTGATGAGCAGTTCTTC	CASSQPPGQGVDEQFF
TRBJ2-4	-	TRBV5-1	-	TGCGCCAGCAGCCCGCCAACTAGCTTGGGCATTCAGTACTTC	CASSPPTSLGIQYF
TRBJ2-7	-	TRBV30	TRBD1	TGTGCCTGCGTAAACAGGGGGTTCTCCTACGAGCAGTACTTC	CACVNRGFSYEQYF
TRBJ2-1	once	TRBV6-5	-	TGTGCCAGCAGTTATACTGCCTACAATGAGCAGTTCTTC	CASSYTAYNEQFF
TRBJ2-4	-	TRBV5-1	TRBD1	TGCGCCAGCAGCCCGCGACCCGGGACAGGGCTTTTAAACATTCAGTACTTC	CASSPRPGTGLLNIQYF
TRBJ2-1	-	TRBV9	TRBD1	TGTGCCAGCAGCGCTCTACAGGGGCCCTACAATGAGCAGTTCTTC	CASSALQGPYNEQFF
TRBJ2-7	-	TRBV6-1	-	TGTGCCAGCAGTGACTTTTTACTAAGCTCCTACGAGCAGTACTTC	CASSDFLLSSYEQYF
TRBJ1-5	few	TRBV14	TRBD1	TGTGCCAGCAGCCCGTTTGGGACAGGGGTTCAGCCCCAGCATTTT	CASSPFGTGVQPQHF
TRBJ2-3	-	TRBV7-9	TRBD2	TGTGCCAGCAGCTTAAGAGGGAGGGCCACCGCAGATACGCAGTATTTT	CASSLRGRATADTQYF
TRBJ2-1	-	TRBV27	TRBD2	TGTGCCAGCAGTTTAGTGCGGGAGCGAAACTACAATGAGCAGTTCTTC	CASSLVRERNYNEQFF
TRBJ2-7	once	TRBV4-3	TRBD1	TGCGCCAGCAGCCAAGGAACAGGGGTTTACGAGCAGTACTTC	CASSQGTGVYEQYF
TRBJ1-1	-	TRBV7-9	TRBD1	TGTGCCAGCAGCTCCCCGGACAGGGGGCCGAACACTGAAGCTTTCTTT	CASSSPDRGPNTEAFF
TRBJ2-1	-	TRBV27	TRBD2	TGTGCCAGCCGCGGGACTAGCGGCACCTACAATGAGCAGTTCTTC	CASRGTSGTYNEQFF
TRBJ1-1	-	TRBV27	TRBD1	TGTGCCAGCAGTGACAGGACAGGGAGGGCTTTCTTT	CASSDRTGRAFF
TRBJ1-1	-	TRBV30	-	TGTGCCTGGAGTGTTTCCGGATACACTGAAGCTTTCTTT	CAWSVSGYTEAFF
TRBJ1-5	-	TRBV5-1	-	TGCGCCAGCAGCTTGTCCGGACCACCAAATCAGCCCCAGCATTTT	CASSLSGPPNQPQHF
TRBJ2-7	few	TRBV6-5	TRBD2	TGTGCCAGCTCCGACGGGACTAGCTTCCCCGAGCAGTACTTC	CASSDGTSFPEQYF
TRBJ2-7	-	TRBV9	TRBD2	TGTGCCAGCAGCGACGGGACTAGCGGGAGTCGGTACGAGCAGTACTTC	CASSDGTSGSRYEQYF
TRBJ1-1	-	TRBV4-3	-	TGCGCCAGCAGCCAAGCTTGGAAAATGAACACTGAAGCTTTCTTT	CASSQAWKMNTEAFF
TRBJ1-2	-	TRBV28	-	TGTGCCAGCAGTTTGTCGGGTTCAGGCTATGGCTACACCTTC	CASSLSGSGYGYTF
TRBJ2-7	-	TRBV27	-	TGTGCCAGCAGCGTAACTCAGGGTTCCTACGAGCAGTACTTC	CASSVTQGSYEQYF
TRBJ1-4	-	TRBV7-9	-	TGTGCCAGCAGCTCGTTACAGGTTCGCCCGAATGAAAAACTGTTTTTT	CASSSLQVRPNEKLFF
TRBJ2-7	-	TRBV4-1	-	TGCGCCAGCAGCCAACGCGGGAATGACTACGAGCAGTACTTC	CASSQRGNDYEQYF
TRBJ2-7	-	TRBV27	TRBD1	TGTGCCAGCAGCTCGGACAGGGTACGGTACGAGCAGTACTTC	CASSSDRVRYEQYF
TRBJ2-7	few	TRBV6-1	-	TGTGCCAGCAGTGGAGCAGAGGGGGGGAACGAGCAGTACTTC	CASSGAEGGNEQYF
TRBJ2-1	-	TRBV7-9	TRBD2	TGTGCCAGCAGCTCGGGACTAGCGGGAGGGAGGTATGAGCAGTTCTTC	CASSSGLAGGRYEQFF
TRBJ2-5	once	TRBV28	-	TGTGCCAGCAGCTTCAGGGGAGGGGAGACCCAGTACTTC	CASSFRGGETQYF
TRBJ2-5	-	TRBV7-8	TRBD2	TGTGCCAGCAGCTTAGTGGGGGGGGAAGAGACCCAGTACTTC	CASSLVGGEETQYF
TRBJ1-1	-	TRBV7-9	-	TGTGCCAGCAGCTACCACCCGGGGGAGGGCACTGAAGCTTTCTTT	CASSYHPGEGTEAFF
TRBJ1-5	few	TRBV6-1	-	TGTGCCAGCATGCAGGACAGTCCTCAGCCCCAGCATTTT	CASMQDSPQPQHF
TRBJ2-1	-	TRBV6-6	-	TGTGCCAGCAGTTACTCGATGGAAGACTCCTACAATGAGCAGTTCTTC	CASSYSMEDSYNEQFF
TRBJ1-4	-	TRBV7-9	-	TGTGCCAGCAGTAGCGGGGGTTTCGGTGAAAAACTGTTTTTT	CASSSGGFGEKLFF
TRBJ2-1	-	TRBV19	-	TGTGCCAGTAGCAACCCCAATGAGCAGTTCTTC	CASSNPNEQFF
TRBJ2-3	-	TRBV6-6	-	TGTGCCAGCAGTTACACGGCTAGCGAACACACAGATACGCAGTATTTT	CASSYTASEHTDTQYF
TRBJ1-1	-	TRBV28	-	TGTGCCAGCAGCCGCACTGAAGCTTTCTTT	CASSRTEAFF